The table lists the clone carrying this T cell receptor (beta chain) with many counts. Its cognate antigen is unknown. These data belong to a study of T cells in Graves' hyperthyroidism and ophthalmopathy. Whole-study context: Peripheral blood was secured at the point of initial diagnosis, before any treatment.

PBMCs were sourced from less than 13 ml fresh peripheral blood. Findings of the study overall: Most clonotypes that expanded in the thyroid above 0.001 also showed up in blood.

The CDR3 length is 13 residues. Germline V gene sequence: CDR1 MNHNS, CDR2 SASEGT. V was shortened by 5 bases and J by 3 bases, with 11 bases between the two germline ends. The CDR3 regions of TCR beta were amplified from RNA transcripts. TCR CDR3 regions were first amplified by RT-PCR with HTBI primers. TCRdb re-derived calls from the multiplex PCR reads in MiXCR, one entry per CDR3 protein. The table includes hundreds of thousands of distinct CDR3 sequences, about 17% detected once. The sequenced sample consisted of blood. This clonotype was obtained from a woman in her thirties with Graves' hyperthyroidism. This chain connects TRBV6-1 to TRBJ2-7; no definite D call. CDR3 sequence (DNA): TGTGCCAGCAGTCCTCAACCCCTCTACGAGCAGTACTTC. Amino acids: CASSPQPLYEQYF.